This T cell receptor beta chain was captured in a study of CD8+ T cells in alopecia areata. Study findings and constraints: Many expanded lesional clones persisted in scalp and blood during tofacitinib treatment. Given one nonresponder, whether baseline CD8+ expansion relates to response remains uncertain.

In regard to this clone: Its antigen remains unidentified.

The sequencing template was cDNA reverse transcribed from extracted RNA. Clones were read by immunoSEQ multiplex PCR, and TCRdb kept only the in-frame ones, dropping some. The sample lists some 99,000 clones; about 58% were seen once. Specified treatment: oral pan-JAK inhibitor, 5-10 mg twice daily. The CDR3 is made up of 15 amino acids. Germline V gene data show CDR1 as SGHVS and CDR2 as FQNEAQ. V lost 1 base, J lost 0 bases, and 9 bases lay in between. The chain carries TRBV7-8 and TRBJ1-1, with unresolved D. This TCR derives from a human donor with alopecia areata. The sample consisted of CD8+ T cells sorted from blood, taken at week 4, from a patient treated with tofacitinib. Here the CDR3 reads CASSLVLTMNTEAFF. The CDR3 DNA reads as TGTGCCAGCAGCTTAGTTCTGACCATGAACACTGAAGCTTTCTTT.